The T cell receptor (beta chain) under discussion was sequenced for a study of T cell responses to AZD1222 COVID-19 vaccine. General observations from the study: White British donors predominated, females outnumbered males, and clonal diversity was possibly underestimated. Targets within unmutated variant regions were reportedly found for nearly half of spike-specific TCRs.

About this clone itself: Its antigen remains unidentified.

Generated by immunoSEQ multiplex PCR, the TCRdb table keeps only in-frame clones and is missing some. The sample holds roughly 43,000 clones, around 77% seen once. This CDR3 is 15 amino acids long. Germline assignment: CDR1 SQVTM and CDR2 ANQGSEA. Trimming shortened V by 4 bases and J by 0 bases, and 13 bases separated the two germline ends. The chain links TRBV29-1 to TRBJ1-3; D is possibly TRBD1 (5 bases). Sequences were derived from peripheral blood, sampled 28 days after the second dose of the MenACWY control vaccine. The sequence was obtained from an adult who received the MenACWY meningococcal vaccine as a control. The CDR3 here is CSVAGRDLSGNTIYF. The CDR3 region has the DNA TGCAGCGTTGCGGGACGGGACCTCTCTGGAAACACCATATATTTT.